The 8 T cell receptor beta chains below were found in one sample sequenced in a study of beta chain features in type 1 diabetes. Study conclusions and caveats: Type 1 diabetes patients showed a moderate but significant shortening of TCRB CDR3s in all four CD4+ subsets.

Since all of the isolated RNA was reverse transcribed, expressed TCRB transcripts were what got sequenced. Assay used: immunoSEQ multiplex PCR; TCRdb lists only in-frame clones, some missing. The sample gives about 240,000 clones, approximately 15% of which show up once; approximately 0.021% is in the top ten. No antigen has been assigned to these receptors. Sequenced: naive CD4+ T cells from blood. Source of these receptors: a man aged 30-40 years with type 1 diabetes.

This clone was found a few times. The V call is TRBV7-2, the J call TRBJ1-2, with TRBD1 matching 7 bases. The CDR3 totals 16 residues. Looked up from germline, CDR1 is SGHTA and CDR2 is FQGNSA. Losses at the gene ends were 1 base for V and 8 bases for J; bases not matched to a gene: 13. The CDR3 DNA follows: TGTGCCAGCAGCTTAGTGGATCCCGGTCAGGGGGTGGGCTACACCTTC. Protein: CASSLVDPGQGVGYTF.

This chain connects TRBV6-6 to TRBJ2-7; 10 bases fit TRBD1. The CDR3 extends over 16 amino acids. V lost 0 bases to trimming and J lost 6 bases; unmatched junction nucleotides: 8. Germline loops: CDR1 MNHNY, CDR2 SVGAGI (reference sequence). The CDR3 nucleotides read TGTGCCAGCAGTTACTCTACGGGACAGGGGTTCGTCGAGCAGTACTTC. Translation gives CASSYSTGQGFVEQYF.

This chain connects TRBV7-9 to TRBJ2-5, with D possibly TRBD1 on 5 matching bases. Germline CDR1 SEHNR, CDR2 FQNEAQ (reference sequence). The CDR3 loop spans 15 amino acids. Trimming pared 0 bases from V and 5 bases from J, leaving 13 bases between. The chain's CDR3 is CASSLAGTGVETQYF. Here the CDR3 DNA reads TGTGCCAGCAGCTTAGCGGGAACAGGTGTCGAGACCCAGTACTTC.

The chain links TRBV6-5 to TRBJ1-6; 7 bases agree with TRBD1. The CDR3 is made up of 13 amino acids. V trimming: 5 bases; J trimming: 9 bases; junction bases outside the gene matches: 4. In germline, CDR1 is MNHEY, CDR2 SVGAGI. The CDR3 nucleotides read TGTGCCAGCAGTCGACAGGGAGGTTCACCCCTCCACTTT. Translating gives CASSRQGGSPLHF.

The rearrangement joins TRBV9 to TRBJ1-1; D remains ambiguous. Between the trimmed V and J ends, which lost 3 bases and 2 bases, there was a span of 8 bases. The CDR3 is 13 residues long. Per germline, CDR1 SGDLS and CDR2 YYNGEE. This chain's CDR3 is CASSAVFNTEAFF. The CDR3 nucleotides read TGTGCCAGCAGCGCGGTTTTCAACACTGAAGCTTTCTTT.

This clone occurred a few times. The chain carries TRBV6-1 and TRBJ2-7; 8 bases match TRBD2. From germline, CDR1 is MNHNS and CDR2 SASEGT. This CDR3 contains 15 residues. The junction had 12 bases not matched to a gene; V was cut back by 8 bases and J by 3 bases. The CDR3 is CASPNDGTSFYEQYF. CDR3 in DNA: TGTGCCAGCCCGAACGACGGGACTAGTTTCTACGAGCAGTACTTC.

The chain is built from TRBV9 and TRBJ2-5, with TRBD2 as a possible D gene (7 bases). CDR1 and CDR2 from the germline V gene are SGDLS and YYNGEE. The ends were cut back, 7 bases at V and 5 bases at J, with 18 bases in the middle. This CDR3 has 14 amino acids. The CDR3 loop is CASGTGGTGETQYF. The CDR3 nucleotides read TGTGCCAGCGGGACGGGGGGCACCGGGGAGACCCAGTACTTC.

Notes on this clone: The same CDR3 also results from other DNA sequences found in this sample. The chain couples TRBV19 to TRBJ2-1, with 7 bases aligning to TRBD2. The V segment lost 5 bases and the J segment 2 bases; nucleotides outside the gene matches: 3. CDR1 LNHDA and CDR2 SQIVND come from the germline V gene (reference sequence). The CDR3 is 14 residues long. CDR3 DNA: TGTGCCAGTAGTTTAGCGGGTACCTACAATGAGCAGTTCTTC. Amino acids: CASSLAGTYNEQFF.